This T cell receptor beta chain was sequenced for a study of persistence of HIV-infected CD4 T cells. With V trimmed by 2 bases and J by 5 bases, 5 bases remained unmatched. There are 15 residues in the CDR3. Germline CDR1 reads SGHTS; CDR2 reads YDEGEE. Sequencing used immunoSEQ version 4 in survey mode. Sequencing used immunoSEQ multiplex PCR; TCRdb keeps in-frame clones, though not all of them. The table records some 45,000 clones, less than 90% of them present only once. This nonspecific control used anti-CD3/anti-CD28 bead stimulation of CD4+ T cells. Sorting of responding CD4+ T cells relied on upregulated CD40 ligand together with CD69. For at least 4 years, plasma HIV-1 RNA was undetectable (<50 copies/mL). CD4+ T cell counts exceeded 400 cells/uL; CMV serology was positive. For this clone: Its specificity is unknown.

The clonotype was recovered from an adult woman with HIV who was CMV-seropositive. Sequences were derived from CD4+ T cells sorted from PBMCs after roughly 18-hour stimulation, sampled from a patient who received antiretroviral therapy. The J gene is TRBJ2-5, the V gene TRBV5-8, with 11 bases lining up with TRBD1. The CDR3 sequence is CASSFWTGGGETQYF. CDR3 bases: TGTGCCAGCAGCTTCTGGACAGGGGGCGGGGAGACCCAGTACTTC.